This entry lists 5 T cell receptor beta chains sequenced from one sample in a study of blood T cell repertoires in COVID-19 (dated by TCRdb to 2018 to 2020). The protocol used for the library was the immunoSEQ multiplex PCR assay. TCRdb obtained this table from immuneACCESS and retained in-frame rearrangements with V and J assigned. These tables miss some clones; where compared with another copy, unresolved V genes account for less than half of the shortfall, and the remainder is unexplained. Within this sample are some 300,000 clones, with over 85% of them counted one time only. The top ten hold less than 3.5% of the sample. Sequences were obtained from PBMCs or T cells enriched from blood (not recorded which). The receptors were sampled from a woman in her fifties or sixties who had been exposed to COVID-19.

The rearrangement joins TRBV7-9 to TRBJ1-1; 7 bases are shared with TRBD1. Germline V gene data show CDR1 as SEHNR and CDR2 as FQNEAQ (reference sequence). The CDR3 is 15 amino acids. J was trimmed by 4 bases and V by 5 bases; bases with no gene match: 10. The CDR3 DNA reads TGTGCCAGCAGCCTCAGTAGACAGGGCGTCACTGAAGCTTTCTTT. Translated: CASSLSRQGVTEAFF. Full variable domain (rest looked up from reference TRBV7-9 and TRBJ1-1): DTGVSQNPRHKITKRGQNVTFRCDPISEHNRLYWYRQTLGQGPEFLTYFQNEAQLEKSRLLSDRFSAERPKGSFSTLEIQRTEQGDSAMYLCASSLSRQGVTEAFFGQGTRLTVV.

As DNA, the CDR3 is TGTGCCAGCAGCGGCGGGACAGGGGCCTACAATGAGCAGTTCTTC. Its translation: CASSGGTGAYNEQFF. The rearrangement links TRBV9 to TRBJ2-1; 10 bases fit TRBD1. V shed 3 bases and J 2 bases; nucleotides not matched to a gene: 2. Germline CDR1 reads SGDLS; CDR2 reads YYNGEE. The CDR3 sequence is 15 residues long.

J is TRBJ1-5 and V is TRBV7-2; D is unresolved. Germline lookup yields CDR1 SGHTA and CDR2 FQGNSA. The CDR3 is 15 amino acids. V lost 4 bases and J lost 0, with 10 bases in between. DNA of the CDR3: TGTGCCAGCAGCTCGGGGTCCTATAGCAATCAGCCCCAGCATTTT. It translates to CASSSGSYSNQPQHF.

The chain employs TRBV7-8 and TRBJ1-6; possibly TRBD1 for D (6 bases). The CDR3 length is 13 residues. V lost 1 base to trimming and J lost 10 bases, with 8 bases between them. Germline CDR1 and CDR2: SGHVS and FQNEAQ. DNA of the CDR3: TGTGCCAGCAGCTTAGACAGGGACTCACCCCTCCACTTT. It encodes CASSLDRDSPLHF. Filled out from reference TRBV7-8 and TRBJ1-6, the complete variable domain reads GAGVSQSPRYKVAKRGQDVALRCDPISGHVSLFWYQQALGQGPEFLTYFQNEAQLDKSGLPSDRFFAERPEGSVSTLKIQRTQQEDSAVYLCASSLDRDSPLHFGNGTRLTVT.

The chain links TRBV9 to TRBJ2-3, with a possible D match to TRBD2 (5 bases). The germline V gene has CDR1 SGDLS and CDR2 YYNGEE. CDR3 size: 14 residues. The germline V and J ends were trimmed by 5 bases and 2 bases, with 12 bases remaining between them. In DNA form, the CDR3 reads TGTGCCAGCAGTGAGAACGGGGACACAGATACGCAGTATTTT. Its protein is CASSENGDTDTQYF.